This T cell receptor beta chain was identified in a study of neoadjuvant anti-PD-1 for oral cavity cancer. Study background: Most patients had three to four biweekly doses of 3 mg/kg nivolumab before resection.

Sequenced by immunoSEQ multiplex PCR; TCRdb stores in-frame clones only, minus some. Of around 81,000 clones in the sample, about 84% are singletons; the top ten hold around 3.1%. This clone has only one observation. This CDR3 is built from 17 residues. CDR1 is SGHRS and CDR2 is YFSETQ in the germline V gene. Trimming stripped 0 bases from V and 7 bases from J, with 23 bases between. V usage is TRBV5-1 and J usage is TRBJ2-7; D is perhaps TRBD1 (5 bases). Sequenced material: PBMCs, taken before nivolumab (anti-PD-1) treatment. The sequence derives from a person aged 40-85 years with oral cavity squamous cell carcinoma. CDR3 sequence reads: CASSLGGAALSDGEQYF. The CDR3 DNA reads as TGCGCCAGCAGCTTGGGTGGGGCAGCCCTTTCGGATGGAGAGCAGTACTTC.